One T cell receptor (beta chain) is described in this entry. Antigen specificity is unknown. The CDR3 consists of 15 residues. Between the trimmed V and J ends, which lost 8 bases and 2 bases, there was a span of 17 bases. Germline V gives CDR1 SGHAT, CDR2 FQDESV (reference sequence). This sample's RNA came from whole unsorted tissue. The normal lung tissue was taken more than 3 cm from the tumor edge. Newly diagnosed lung cancer patients had thoracic surgery in China, August–late 2014, without prior chemotherapy. The sample belongs to a study of tumor and adjacent non-tumor tissue in lung cancer. Study-wide results and caveats: Shorter survival was associated with higher TCR diversity in tumors. Normal lung showed higher cumulative top 100 clone frequency than tumor. Tumor tissue had significantly higher TCR diversity than normal lung.

TCRbeta libraries were built with three rounds of nested PCR, modified from ARM-PCR. TCRdb re-derived calls from the multiplex PCR reads in MiXCR, one entry per CDR3 protein. The sample includes more than 60,000 distinct CDR3 sequences, approximately 73% of them seen just once. The chain couples TRBV11-1 to TRBJ2-3, with D unresolved. The sequencing sample was made of distant non-tumor lung tissue. The sequence derives from a man aged 55 to 70 with non-small cell lung cancer. Here the CDR3 DNA reads TGTGCCAGCTGTCCCGGGTTAGGGTTCACAGATACGCAGTATTTT. Translating it yields CASCPGLGFTDTQYF.